These T cell receptor beta chains were read from a single sample in a study of a mutant IDH1 vaccine in newly diagnosed glioma. Antigen specificity for these receptors is unknown. Sequencing was performed with immunoSEQ multiplex PCR; in TCRdb, only in-frame clones are kept and a portion is missing. The sample contains tens of thousands of clones, roughly 80% of which appear only once. The sequencing used PBMCs, collected from a glioma patient whose treatment included an IDH1 peptide vaccine. The origin of the receptors is a man in his forties with glioma. Some clones in this sample may be carry-over from other donors' samples. CDR3s include the opening cysteine and the closing phenylalanine or tryptophan. The D gene is left open where the match is weak. Rows give clone size only sometimes, using once, few, many, or a class for an expanded clone.

J,size,D,V,CDR3,DNA
TRBJ1-2,-,-,TRBV19,CASRDSGYGYTF,TGTGCCAGTAGGGACAGCGGCTATGGCTACACCTTC
TRBJ2-5,-,-,TRBV7-2,CASSLASQTQYF,TGTGCCAGCAGCTTAGCGAGCCAGACCCAGTACTTC
TRBJ1-6,few,-,TRBV2,CASSEEEGHNSPLHF,TGTGCCAGCAGTGAAGAGGAGGGACATAATTCACCCCTCCACTTT
TRBJ1-1,-,-,TRBV2,CASSGGRGAFF,TGTGCCAGCAGTGGGGGCAGGGGAGCTTTCTTT
TRBJ1-5,few,-,TRBV19,CASTQGLGNQPQHF,TGTGCCAGTACCCAGGGGTTGGGCAATCAGCCCCAGCATTTT
TRBJ1-1,-,-,TRBV7-8,CASSEHLDTEAFF,TGTGCCAGCAGTGAACACCTGGACACTGAAGCTTTCTTT
TRBJ1-1,-,-,TRBV11-2,CASSPGEGHTEAFF,TGTGCCAGCAGCCCGGGAGAGGGTCACACTGAAGCTTTCTTT
TRBJ1-1,-,-,TRBV5-6,CASSPGRHTEAFF,TGTGCCAGCAGCCCGGGAAGACACACTGAAGCTTTCTTT
TRBJ1-2,few,TRBD1,TRBV5-1,CASSFVPGQALYGYTF,TGCGCCAGCAGCTTTGTCCCGGGACAGGCCCTCTATGGCTACACCTTC
TRBJ2-7,-,-,TRBV9,CASSVVASTYEQYF,TGTGCCAGCAGCGTAGTGGCTTCAACCTACGAGCAGTACTTC
TRBJ2-3,-,-,TRBV5-1,CASSLRIQSSTDTQYF,TGCGCCAGCAGCTTGAGGATTCAATCTAGCACAGATACGCAGTATTTT
TRBJ2-5,-,-,TRBV19,CASRIGQQETQYF,TGTGCCAGCCGCATAGGACAGCAAGAGACCCAGTACTTC
TRBJ2-5,-,TRBD2,TRBV5-4,CASRYGTRGQETQYF,TGTGCCAGCAGATACGGGACTAGGGGCCAAGAGACCCAGTACTTC
TRBJ1-2,-,-,TRBV5-1,CASSLGSLSGYTF,TGCGCCAGCAGCTTAGGCAGTCTCTCTGGCTACACCTTC
TRBJ1-2,-,-,TRBV11-2,CASSRDSYGYTF,TGTGCCAGCAGCCGAGATTCCTATGGCTACACCTTC
TRBJ2-4,once,TRBD2,TRBV29-1,CSVEDLGTRDIQYF,TGCAGCGTTGAAGATCTCGGGACTAGGGACATTCAGTACTTC
TRBJ1-2,-,-,TRBV7-9,CASSWWVSYGYTF,TGTGCCAGCAGCTGGTGGGTTTCCTATGGCTACACCTTC
TRBJ1-1,-,TRBD1,TRBV7-9,CASSLGQGEVGEAFF,TGTGCCAGCAGCTTGGGACAGGGGGAAGTGGGTGAAGCTTTCTTT
TRBJ1-2,once,-,TRBV5-5,CASTPDSLPYGYTF,TGTGCCAGCACCCCAGACAGTCTCCCCTATGGCTACACCTTC
TRBJ1-2,-,-,TRBV7-2,CASSANWGDGYTF,TGTGCCAGCAGCGCAAATTGGGGGGATGGCTACACCTTC
TRBJ1-1,-,-,TRBV7-8,CASSLVVNTEAFF,TGTGCCAGCAGCTTAGTTGTGAACACTGAAGCTTTCTTT
TRBJ2-1,-,TRBD2,TRBV14,CASSHNLEGGGIYNEQFF,TGTGCCAGCAGCCATAACCTAGAGGGCGGGGGTATCTACAATGAGCAGTTCTTC
TRBJ2-5,few,TRBD1,TRBV5-1,CASSPFSGQGRETQYF,TGCGCCAGCAGCCCCTTCTCGGGACAGGGAAGGGAGACCCAGTACTTC
TRBJ1-6,few,-,TRBV7-9,CASSLGTFRGIYNSPLHF,TGTGCCAGCAGCCTGGGGACATTTCGGGGGATTTATAATTCACCCCTCCACTTT